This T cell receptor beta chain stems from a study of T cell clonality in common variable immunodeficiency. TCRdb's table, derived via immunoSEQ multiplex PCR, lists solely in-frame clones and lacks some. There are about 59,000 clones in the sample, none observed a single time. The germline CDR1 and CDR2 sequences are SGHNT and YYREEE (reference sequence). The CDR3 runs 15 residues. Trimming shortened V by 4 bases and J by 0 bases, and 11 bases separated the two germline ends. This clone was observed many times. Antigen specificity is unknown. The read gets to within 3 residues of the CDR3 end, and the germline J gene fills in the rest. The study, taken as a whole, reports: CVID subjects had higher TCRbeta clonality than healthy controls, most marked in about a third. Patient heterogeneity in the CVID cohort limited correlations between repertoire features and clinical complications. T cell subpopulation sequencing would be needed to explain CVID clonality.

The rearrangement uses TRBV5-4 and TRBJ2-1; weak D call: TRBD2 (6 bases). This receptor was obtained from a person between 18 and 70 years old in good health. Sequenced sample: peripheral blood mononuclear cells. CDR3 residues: CASSPSGSSYNEQFF. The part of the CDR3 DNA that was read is TGTGCCAGCAGCCCAAGCGGGTCCTCCTACAATGAG.